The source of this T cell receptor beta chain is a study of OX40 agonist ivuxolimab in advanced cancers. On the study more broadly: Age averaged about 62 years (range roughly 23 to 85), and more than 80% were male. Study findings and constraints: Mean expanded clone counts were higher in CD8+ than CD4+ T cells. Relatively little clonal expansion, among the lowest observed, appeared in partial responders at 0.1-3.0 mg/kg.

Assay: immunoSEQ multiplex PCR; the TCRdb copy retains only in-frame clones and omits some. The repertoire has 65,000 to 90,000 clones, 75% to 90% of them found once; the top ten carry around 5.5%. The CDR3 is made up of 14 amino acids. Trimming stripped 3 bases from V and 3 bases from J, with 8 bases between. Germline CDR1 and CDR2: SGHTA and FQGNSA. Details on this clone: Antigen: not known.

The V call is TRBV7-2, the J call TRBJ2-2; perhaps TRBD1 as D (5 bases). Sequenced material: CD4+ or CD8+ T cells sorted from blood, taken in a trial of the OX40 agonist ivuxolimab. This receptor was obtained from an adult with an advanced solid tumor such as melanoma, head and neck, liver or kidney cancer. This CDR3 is CASSFSGYTGELFF. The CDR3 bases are TGTGCCAGCAGCTTCTCAGGGTACACCGGGGAGCTGTTTTTT.